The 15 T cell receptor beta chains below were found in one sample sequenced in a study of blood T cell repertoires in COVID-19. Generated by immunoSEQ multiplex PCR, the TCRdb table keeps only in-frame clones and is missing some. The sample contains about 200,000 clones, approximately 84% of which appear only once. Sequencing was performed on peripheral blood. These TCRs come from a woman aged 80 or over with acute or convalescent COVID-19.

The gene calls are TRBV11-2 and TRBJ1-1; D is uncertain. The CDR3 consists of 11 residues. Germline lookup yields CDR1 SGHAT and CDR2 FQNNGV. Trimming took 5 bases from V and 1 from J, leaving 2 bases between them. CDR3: CASSQNTEAFF. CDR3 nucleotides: TGTGCCAGCAGCCAGAACACTGAAGCTTTCTTT.

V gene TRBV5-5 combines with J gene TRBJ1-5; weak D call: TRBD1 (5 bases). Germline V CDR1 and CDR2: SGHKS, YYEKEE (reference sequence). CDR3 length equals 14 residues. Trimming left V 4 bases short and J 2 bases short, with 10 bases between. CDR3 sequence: CASSGGLGNQPQHF. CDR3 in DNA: TGTGCCAGCAGCGGGGGACTAGGCAATCAGCCCCAGCATTTT.

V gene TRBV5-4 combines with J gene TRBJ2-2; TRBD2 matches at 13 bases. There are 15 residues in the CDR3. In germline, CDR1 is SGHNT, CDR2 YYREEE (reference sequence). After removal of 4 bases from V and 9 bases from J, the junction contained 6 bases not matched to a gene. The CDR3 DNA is TGTGCCAGCAGCAAGGGACTAGCGGGAATTCGGGAGCTGTTTTTT. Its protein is CASSKGLAGIRELFF.

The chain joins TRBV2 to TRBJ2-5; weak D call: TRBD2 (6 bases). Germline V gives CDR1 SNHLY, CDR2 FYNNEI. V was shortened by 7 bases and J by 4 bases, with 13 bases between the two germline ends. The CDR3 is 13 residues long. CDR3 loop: CASTGTVRETQYF. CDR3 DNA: TGTGCCAGCACTGGGACTGTGCGAGAGACCCAGTACTTC.

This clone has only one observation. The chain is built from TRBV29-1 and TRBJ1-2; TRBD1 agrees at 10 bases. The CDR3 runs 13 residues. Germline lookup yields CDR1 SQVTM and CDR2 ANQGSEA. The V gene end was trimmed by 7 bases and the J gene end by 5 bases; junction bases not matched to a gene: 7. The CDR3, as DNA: TGCAGCGCACGGGACAGGGGACCTTATGGCTACACCTTC. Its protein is CSARDRGPYGYTF. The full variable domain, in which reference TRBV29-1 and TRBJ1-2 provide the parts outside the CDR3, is SAVISQKPSRDICQRGTSLTIQCQVDSQVTMMFWYRQQPGQSLTLIATANQGSEATYESGFVIDKFPISRPNLTFSTLTVSNMSPEDSSIYLCSARDRGPYGYTFGSGTRLTVV.

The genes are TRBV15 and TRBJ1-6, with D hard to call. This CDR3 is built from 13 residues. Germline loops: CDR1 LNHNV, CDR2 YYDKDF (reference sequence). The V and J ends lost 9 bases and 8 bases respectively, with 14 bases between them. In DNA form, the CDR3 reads TGTGCCACGCAGTCAGGCGTGGATTCACCCCTCCACTTT. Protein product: CATQSGVDSPLHF.

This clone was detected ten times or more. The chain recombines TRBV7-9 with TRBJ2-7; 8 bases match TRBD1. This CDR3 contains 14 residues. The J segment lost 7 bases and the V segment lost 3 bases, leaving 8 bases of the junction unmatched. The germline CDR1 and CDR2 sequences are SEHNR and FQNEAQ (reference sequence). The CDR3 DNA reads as TGTGCCAGCAGCTTGACAGGGGTAACGTATGAGCAGTACTTC. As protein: CASSLTGVTYEQYF. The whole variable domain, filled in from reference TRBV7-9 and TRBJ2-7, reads DTGVSQNPRHKITKRGQNVTFRCDPISEHNRLYWYRQTLGQGPEFLTYFQNEAQLEKSRLLSDRFSAERPKGSFSTLEIQRTEQGDSAMYLCASSLTGVTYEQYFGPGTRLTVT.

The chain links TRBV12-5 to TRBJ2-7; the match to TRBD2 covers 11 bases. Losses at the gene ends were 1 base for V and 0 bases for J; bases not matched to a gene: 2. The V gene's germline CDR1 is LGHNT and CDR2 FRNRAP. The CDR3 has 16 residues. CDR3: CASGLASGRPSYEQYF. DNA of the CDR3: TGTGCTAGTGGTTTGGCTAGCGGGAGGCCCTCCTACGAGCAGTACTTC.

The CDR3 region is CASSFSSYGYTF. The CDR3 coding sequence is TGTGCCAGCAGTTTCAGTTCCTATGGCTACACCTTC. The chain recombines TRBV12-3 or TRBV12-4 with TRBJ1-2; D gene unclear. The CDR3 length is 12 residues. The V end lost 3 bases, the J end lost 4 bases, and 6 bases lay between the germline ends.

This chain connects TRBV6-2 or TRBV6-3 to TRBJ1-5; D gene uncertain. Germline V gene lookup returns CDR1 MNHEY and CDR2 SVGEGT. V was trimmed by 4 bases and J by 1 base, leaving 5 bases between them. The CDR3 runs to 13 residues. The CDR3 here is CASSLGSNQPQHF. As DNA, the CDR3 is TGTGCCAGCAGTTTGGGCAGCAATCAGCCCCAGCATTTT.

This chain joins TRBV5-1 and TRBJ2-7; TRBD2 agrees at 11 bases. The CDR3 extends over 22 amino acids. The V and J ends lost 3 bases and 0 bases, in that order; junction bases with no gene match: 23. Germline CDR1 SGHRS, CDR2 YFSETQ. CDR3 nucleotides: TGCGCCAGCAGCTCCAGGGGGGTCTTTAGCGGGAGGGCCTCGTTCCCCTCCTACGAGCAGTACTTC. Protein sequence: CASSSRGVFSGRASFPSYEQYF.

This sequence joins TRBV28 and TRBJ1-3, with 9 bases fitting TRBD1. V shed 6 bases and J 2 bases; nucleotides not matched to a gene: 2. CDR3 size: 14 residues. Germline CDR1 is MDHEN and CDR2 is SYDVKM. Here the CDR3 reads CASRGTGTGNTIYF. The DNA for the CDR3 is TGTGCCAGCAGGGGGACAGGGACTGGAAACACCATATATTTT. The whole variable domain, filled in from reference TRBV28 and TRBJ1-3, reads DVKVTQSSRYLVKRTGEKVFLECVQDMDHENMFWYRQDPGLGLRLIYFSYDVKMKEKGDIPEGYSVSREKKERFSLILESASTNQTSMYLCASRGTGTGNTIYFGEGSWLTVV.

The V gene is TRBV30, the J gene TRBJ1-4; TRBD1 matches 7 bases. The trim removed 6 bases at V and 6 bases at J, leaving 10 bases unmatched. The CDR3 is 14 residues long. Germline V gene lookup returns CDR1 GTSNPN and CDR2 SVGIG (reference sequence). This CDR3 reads CACNHRDRYEKLFF. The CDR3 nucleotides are TGTGCCTGTAACCACCGGGACAGATATGAAAAACTGTTTTTT.

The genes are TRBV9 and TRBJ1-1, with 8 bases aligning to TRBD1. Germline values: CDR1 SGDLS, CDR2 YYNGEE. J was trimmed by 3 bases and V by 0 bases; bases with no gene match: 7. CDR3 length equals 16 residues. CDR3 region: CASSVVAGGLDTEAFF. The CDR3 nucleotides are TGTGCCAGCAGCGTAGTGGCAGGGGGCTTGGACACTGAAGCTTTCTTT.

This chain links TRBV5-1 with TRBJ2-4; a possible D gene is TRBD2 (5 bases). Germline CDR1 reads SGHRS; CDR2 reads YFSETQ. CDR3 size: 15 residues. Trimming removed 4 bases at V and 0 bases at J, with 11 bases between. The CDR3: CASSILRGAKNIQYF. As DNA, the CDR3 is TGCGCCAGCAGCATTCTACGGGGAGCCAAAAACATTCAGTACTTC.